This is a list of T cell receptor beta chains from one sample in a study of neurological immune-mediated disorders. TCRdb re-called the 5' RACE reads with MiXCR, one entry per CDR3 protein. Here the sample spans 85,000 to 90,000 distinct CDR3 sequences, around 3.4% being singletons. The sequencing sample was made of PBMCs. The receptors stem from a woman aged 45-65 years with multiple sclerosis. Both conserved end residues are trimmed from each CDR3. Each record gives: CDR3 length, V gene, J gene, clone size, CDR3 protein. Clone size, where shown, is once, few, many, or a class for clones that have expanded.

>13|TRBV19|TRBJ2-2|many
ASSLQGQITGELF
>12|TRBV5-1|TRBJ2-7|many
ASSLWDSSYEQY
>10|TRBV12-3/TRBV12-4|TRBJ2-1|many
ASSPDRDEQF
>12|TRBV10-1|TRBJ1-1|many
ASSVTRGLTEAF
>13|TRBV20-1|TRBJ2-1|many
SARGAGLARNEQF
>13|TRBV9|TRBJ2-1|many
ASSVQGQTYNEQF
>13|TRBV3-1|TRBJ1-2|many
ASSQTTGYNYGYT
>12|TRBV10-3|TRBJ2-3|few
AIRPGLSTDTQY
>14|TRBV5-1|TRBJ1-4|.
ASSQAPTGTNEKLF
>11|TRBV6-2/TRBV6-3|TRBJ1-5|many
ASSRGESQPQH
>13|TRBV27|TRBJ1-6|many
ASSPRDRGFSPLH
>14|TRBV27|TRBJ2-1|many
ASSPLTGGLLRGQF
>12|TRBV4-3|TRBJ1-1|many
ASSQVAMATEAF
>11|TRBV20-1|TRBJ1-1|many
SARERGDTEAF
>13|TRBV5-1|TRBJ1-1|many
ASTTGGTGWTEAF
>9|TRBV18|TRBJ1-2|many
ASSDRGGYT
>12|TRBV5-1|TRBJ2-1|many
ASSLERHANEQF
>12|TRBV2|TRBJ2-5|many
ASSPGQGGETQY
>11|TRBV20-1|TRBJ1-5|many
SAIGTGDQPQH
>13|TRBV7-2|TRBJ2-1|many
ASSLEAFSPRGQF
>14|TRBV5-1|TRBJ2-3|many
ASSLQRDSSTDTQY
>12|TRBV20-1|TRBJ2-3|few
SARRTGPVDTQY
>9|TRBV20-1|TRBJ1-1|many
SARRGVEAF
>15|TRBV7-8|TRBJ2-3|many
ASSLARSVLVGDTQY
>12|TRBV29-1|TRBJ2-7|many
SVLPGLSSYEQY
>10|TRBV20-1|TRBJ2-3|many
SASSARDTQY
>12|TRBV9|TRBJ2-7|many
ASSGTGGPYEQY
>13|TRBV9|TRBJ2-6|many
ASSPSDSGANVLT
>12|TRBV5-1|TRBJ2-2|many
ASSLGRDTGELF
>15|TRBV18|TRBJ1-1|few
ASSPGQGAVGDTEAF
>14|TRBV27|TRBJ2-4|.
ASSLRSGGGSYIQY
>14|TRBV7-2|TRBJ2-3|many
ASSLALGGAVDTQY
>11|TRBV20-1|TRBJ1-2|many
SATVQGVYGYT
>12|TRBV5-1|TRBJ2-7|many
ASSRDTGVNEQY
>15|TRBV20-1|TRBJ2-1|many
SARKSLRGGWDNEQF
>15|TRBV5-6|TRBJ1-2|many
ASSLFPPLRGRNGYT
>12|TRBV20-1|TRBJ2-7|many
SARGQGAPYEQY
>13|TRBV4-3|TRBJ2-2|.
ASSQDRGNTGELF
>11|TRBV7-9|TRBJ2-5|many
ASSPRGLETQY
>15|TRBV7-2|TRBJ2-1|many
ASSLALAAGSYNEQF
>13|TRBV4-3|TRBJ1-2|many
ASSQALRDSWGYT
>9|TRBV20-1|TRBJ2-7|many
SASPLYEQY
>15|TRBV7-2|TRBJ2-7|many
ASSLRATDRGDYEQY
>10|TRBV29-1|TRBJ2-2|many
GGFNGTGELF
>11|TRBV20-1|TRBJ2-7|many
SATPGQTYEQY
>14|TRBV20-1|TRBJ1-1|many
SARDSRTGGFTEAF
>12|TRBV11-2|TRBJ2-5|many
AAQMERTQETQY
>12|TRBV12-3/TRBV12-4|TRBJ1-5|many
ASSLGLIRQPQH
>11|TRBV20-1|TRBJ1-6|many
SARDTAASPLH
>11|TRBV7-2|TRBJ1-2|many
ASSLAGSVGYT
>12|TRBV20-1|TRBJ1-4|many
SALGPGRFGKLF
>11|TRBV7-9|TRBJ2-7|many
ASSAQGTYEQY
>13|TRBV3-1|TRBJ2-1|many
ASRRTSGGRGEQF
>13|TRBV3-1|TRBJ2-7|.
ASSQPPGTSGEQY
>9|TRBV7-9|TRBJ2-7|many
AAQSSYEQY